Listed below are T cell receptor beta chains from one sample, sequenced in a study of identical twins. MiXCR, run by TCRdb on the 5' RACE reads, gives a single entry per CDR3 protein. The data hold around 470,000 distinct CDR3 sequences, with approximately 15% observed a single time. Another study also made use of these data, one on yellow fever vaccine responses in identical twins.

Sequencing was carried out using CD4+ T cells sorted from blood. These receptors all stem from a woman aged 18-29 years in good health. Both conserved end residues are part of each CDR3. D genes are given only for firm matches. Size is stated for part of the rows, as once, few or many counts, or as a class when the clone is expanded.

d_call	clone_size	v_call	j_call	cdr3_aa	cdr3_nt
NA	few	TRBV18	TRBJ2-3	CASSPGAHTQYF	TGTGCCAGCTCACCTGGCGCCCATACGCAGTATTTT
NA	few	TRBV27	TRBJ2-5	CASSLLGFGETQYF	TGTGCCAGCAGTTTACTGGGTTTTGGGGAGACCCAGTACTTC
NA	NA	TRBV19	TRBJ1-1	CASTTGTPNTEAFF	TGTGCCAGTACTACCGGGACACCGAACACTGAAGCTTTCTTT
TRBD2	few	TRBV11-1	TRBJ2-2	CASSFLRASGGHTGELFF	TGTGCCAGCAGTTTCCTGCGGGCTAGCGGGGGGCACACCGGGGAGCTGTTTTTT
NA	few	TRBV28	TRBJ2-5	CASSSQAVETQYF	TGTGCCAGCAGCTCACAAGCGGTGGAGACCCAGTACTTC
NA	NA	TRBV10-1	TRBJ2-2	CASHSGQANTGELFF	TGCGCCAGCCATTCGGGGCAGGCGAACACCGGGGAGCTGTTTTTT
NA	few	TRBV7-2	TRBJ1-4	CASSYRDINEKLFF	TGTGCCAGCAGCTACAGGGATATTAATGAAAAACTGTTTTTT
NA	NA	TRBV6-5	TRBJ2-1	CASSHQTAQFF	TGTGCCAGCAGCCATCAGACAGCGCAGTTCTTC
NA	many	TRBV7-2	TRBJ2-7	CASSLVDSTYEQYF	TGTGCCAGCAGCTTAGTAGACAGTACCTACGAGCAGTACTTC
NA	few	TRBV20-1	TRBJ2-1	CSARDSERYNEQFF	TGCAGTGCTAGAGATAGCGAGAGATACAATGAGCAGTTCTTC
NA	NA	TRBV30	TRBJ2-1	CAWSVQQGGEQFF	TGTGCCTGGAGTGTACAACAGGGTGGTGAGCAGTTCTTC
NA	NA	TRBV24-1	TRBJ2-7	CATSEEGAAPYEQYF	TGTGCCACCAGTGAGGAGGGGGCGGCCCCATACGAGCAGTACTTC
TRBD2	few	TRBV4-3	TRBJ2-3	CASSQTIAGATDTQYF	TGCGCCAGCAGCCAGACTATAGCGGGAGCGACAGATACGCAGTATTTT
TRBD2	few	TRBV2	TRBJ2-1	CASKGTSGRYNEQFF	TGTGCCAGCAAAGGGACTAGCGGAAGGTACAATGAGCAGTTCTTC
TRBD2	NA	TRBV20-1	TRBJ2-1	CRISGRAIHNEQFF	TGCAGGATTAGCGGGAGGGCCATCCACAATGAGCAGTTCTTC
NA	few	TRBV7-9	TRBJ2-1	CASSFLPEWDEQFF	TGTGCCAGCAGCTTCCTACCCGAATGGGATGAGCAGTTCTTC